This paragraph covers one T cell receptor beta chain sequence. The antigen it recognizes is unknown. Base qualities are not at hand, and no much larger clone is one base apart. Inclusive of the bounding cysteine and phenylalanine, the CDR3 is 14 residues long. Only the CDR3 DNA is retained, 42 bases long and in frame from the first base. The V end loses 2 bases and the J end loses 1 base, and a stretch of 12 bases separates them. Taken from the germline V gene (reference sequence), the CDR1 and CDR2 loops are GTSNPN and SVGIG. Each collaborating institution followed its own protocols to collect whole blood in K2EDTA tubes. For TCRbeta analysis, collaborators shipped samples in one of three forms: frozen whole blood, isolated PBMCs, or DNA extracted from either of those sample types. The entry originates in a study of blood T cell repertoires in COVID-19 (dated by TCRdb to about 2020). In the study overall: Samples covering the acute and convalescent phases of COVID-19 were provided by collaborators in the United States, Italy and Spain. The material from the prospective study consisted of cDNA or gDNA derived from T cells, B-cell-depleted T cells, or PBMCs. Deeply sampled blood TCRbeta repertoires from subjects exposed to, actively infected with, or recovered from COVID-19 were included in the dataset. The repertoires were released in a freely available public database intended as a resource for research on the immune response to SARS-CoV-2. The samples were drawn from the first 160 participants of the ongoing ImmuneRACE study and from under 1,500 subjects provided by 6 global collaborators. The sample metadata nearly always contained a de-identified subject ID, COVID-19 status, age in years and sex. Where HLA class I and class II types were available, the types were taken from metadata supplied by the sample provider, not from assay-based typing. Broader findings and caveats from the paper: The quantity of clinical and demographic metadata differed by source and by participant and was supplied without curation.

TCRbeta CDR3 regions were amplified from genomic DNA by means of the immunoSEQ Assay, a bias-controlled multiplex PCR. The study's own analysis went as follows. Within the assay, amplification of reference gene primers was used to estimate how many nucleated cells each sample contained. To quantify the absolute abundance of each unique TCRbeta CDR3 rearrangement, sequence reads were collapsed and filtered. For each sample, productive Simpson clonality was calculated as the square root of Simpson's diversity index across productive rearrangements. Held by TCRdb, this immuneACCESS table contains in-frame sequences only and omits some clones. Under half of the omission traces to an unresolved V gene where checked; the cause of the rest is unknown. V and J calls and clone size come straight from that table; D and trimming were deduced from the DNA. Present in this sample are 240,000 or so clones, approximately 78% of which were seen just once. The ten most abundant clones make up about an eighth of the sample.

The clonotype originates from a woman aged 60 to 75 with active or convalescent COVID-19. Input material: peripheral blood. The chain uses TRBV30 and TRBJ2-7, with a tentative D gene TRBD2 over 6 matching bases. The base sequence is TGTGCCTGGAGTCTCGGGGGAAAATCCTACGAGCAGTACTTC. This yields the protein CAWSLGGKSYEQYF.